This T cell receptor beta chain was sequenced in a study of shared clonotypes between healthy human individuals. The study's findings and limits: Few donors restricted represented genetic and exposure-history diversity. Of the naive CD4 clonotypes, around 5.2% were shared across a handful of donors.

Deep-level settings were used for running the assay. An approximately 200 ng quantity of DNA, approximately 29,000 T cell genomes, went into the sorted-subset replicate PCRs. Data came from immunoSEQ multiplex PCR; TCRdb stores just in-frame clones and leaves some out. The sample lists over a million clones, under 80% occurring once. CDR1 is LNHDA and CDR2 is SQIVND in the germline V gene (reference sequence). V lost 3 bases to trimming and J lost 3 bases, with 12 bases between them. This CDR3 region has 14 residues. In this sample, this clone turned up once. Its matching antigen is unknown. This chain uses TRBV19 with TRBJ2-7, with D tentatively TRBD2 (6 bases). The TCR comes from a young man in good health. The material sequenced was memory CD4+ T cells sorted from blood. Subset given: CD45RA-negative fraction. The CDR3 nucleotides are TGTGCCAGTAGTATGCAGCGGGTCAACTACGAGCAGTACTTC. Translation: CASSMQRVNYEQYF.